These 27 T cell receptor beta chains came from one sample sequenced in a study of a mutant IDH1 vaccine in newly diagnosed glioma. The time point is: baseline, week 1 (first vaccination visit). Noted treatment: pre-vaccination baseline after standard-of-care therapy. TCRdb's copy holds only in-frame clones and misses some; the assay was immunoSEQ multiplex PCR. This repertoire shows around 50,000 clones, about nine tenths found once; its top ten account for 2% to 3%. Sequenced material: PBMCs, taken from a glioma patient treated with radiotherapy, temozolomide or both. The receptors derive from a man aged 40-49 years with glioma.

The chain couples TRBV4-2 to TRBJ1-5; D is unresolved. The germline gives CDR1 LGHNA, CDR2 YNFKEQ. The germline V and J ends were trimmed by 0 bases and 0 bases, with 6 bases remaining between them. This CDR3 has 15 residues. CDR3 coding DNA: TGTGCCAGCAGCCAAGACCGGAATAGCAATCAGCCCCAGCATTTT. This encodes CASSQDRNSNQPQHF.

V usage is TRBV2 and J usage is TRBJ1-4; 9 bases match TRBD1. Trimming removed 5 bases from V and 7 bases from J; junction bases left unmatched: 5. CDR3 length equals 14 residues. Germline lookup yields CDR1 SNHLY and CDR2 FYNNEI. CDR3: CASSYRGRGEKLFF. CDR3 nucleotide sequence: TGTGCCAGCAGTTACAGGGGGCGCGGTGAAAAACTGTTTTTT.

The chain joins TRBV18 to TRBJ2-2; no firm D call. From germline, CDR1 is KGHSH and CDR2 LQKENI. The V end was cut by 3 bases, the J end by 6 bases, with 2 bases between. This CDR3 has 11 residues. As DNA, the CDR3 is TGTGCCAGCTCACCTGCCGGGGAGCTGTTTTTT. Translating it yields CASSPAGELFF. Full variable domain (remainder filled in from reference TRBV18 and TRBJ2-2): NAGVMQNPRHLVRRRGQEARLRCSPMKGHSHVYWYRQLPEEGLKFMVYLQKENIIDESGMPKERFSAEFPKEGPSILRIQQVVRGDSAAYFCASSPAGELFFGEGSRLTVL.

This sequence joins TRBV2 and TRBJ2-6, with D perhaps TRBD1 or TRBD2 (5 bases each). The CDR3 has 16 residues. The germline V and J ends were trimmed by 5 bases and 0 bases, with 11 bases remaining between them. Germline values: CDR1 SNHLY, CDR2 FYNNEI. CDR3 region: CASSRDASSGANVLTF. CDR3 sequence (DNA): TGTGCCAGCAGTAGGGACGCAAGCTCTGGGGCCAACGTCCTGACTTTC.

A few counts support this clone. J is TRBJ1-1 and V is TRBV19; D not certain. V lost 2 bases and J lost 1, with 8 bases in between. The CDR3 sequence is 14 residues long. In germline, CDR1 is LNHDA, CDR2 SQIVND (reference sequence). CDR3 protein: CASSINPPNTEAFF. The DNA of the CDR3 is TGTGCCAGTAGTATAAATCCTCCGAACACTGAAGCTTTCTTT.

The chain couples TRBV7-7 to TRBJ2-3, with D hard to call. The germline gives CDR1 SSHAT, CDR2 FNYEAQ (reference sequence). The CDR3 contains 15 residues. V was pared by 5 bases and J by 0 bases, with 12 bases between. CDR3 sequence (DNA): TGTGCCAGCAGCCAAAACAGCGCTAGCACAGATACGCAGTATTTT. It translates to CASSQNSASTDTQYF.

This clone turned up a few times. The CDR3 sequence is CASSEALVRETQYF. CDR3 nucleotides: TGTGCCAGCAGTGAAGCTCTGGTTCGGGAGACCCAGTACTTC. The V call is TRBV2, the J call TRBJ2-5; no firm D call. This CDR3 region has 14 residues. The germline V gene encodes CDR1 SNHLY and CDR2 FYNNEI. V lost 0 bases and J lost 5, with 10 bases in between.

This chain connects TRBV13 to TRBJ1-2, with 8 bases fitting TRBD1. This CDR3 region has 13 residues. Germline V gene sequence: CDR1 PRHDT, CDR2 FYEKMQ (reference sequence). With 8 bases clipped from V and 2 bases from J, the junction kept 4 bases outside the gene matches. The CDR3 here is CASDRQGNYGYTF. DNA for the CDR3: TGTGCCAGCGATCGACAGGGGAACTATGGCTACACCTTC.

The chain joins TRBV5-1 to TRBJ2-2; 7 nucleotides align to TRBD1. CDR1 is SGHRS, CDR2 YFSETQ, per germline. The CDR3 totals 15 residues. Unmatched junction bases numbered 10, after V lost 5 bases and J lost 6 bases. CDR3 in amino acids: CASSSRQGLAGELFF. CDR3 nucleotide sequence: TGCGCCAGCAGTTCCCGACAGGGCTTAGCCGGGGAGCTGTTTTTT.

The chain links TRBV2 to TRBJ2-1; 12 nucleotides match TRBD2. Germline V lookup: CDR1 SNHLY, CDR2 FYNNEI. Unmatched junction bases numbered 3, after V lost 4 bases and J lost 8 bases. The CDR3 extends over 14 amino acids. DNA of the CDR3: TGTGCCAGCAGTGGACTAGCGGGAGTCGATGAGCAGTTCTTC. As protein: CASSGLAGVDEQFF.

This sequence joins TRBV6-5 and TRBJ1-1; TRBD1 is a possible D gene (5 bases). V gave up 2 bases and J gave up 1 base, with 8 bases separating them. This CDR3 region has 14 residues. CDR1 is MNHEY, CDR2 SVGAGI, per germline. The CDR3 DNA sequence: TGTGCCAGCAGTTACGGGGGGTCGAACACTGAAGCTTTCTTT. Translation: CASSYGGSNTEAFF.

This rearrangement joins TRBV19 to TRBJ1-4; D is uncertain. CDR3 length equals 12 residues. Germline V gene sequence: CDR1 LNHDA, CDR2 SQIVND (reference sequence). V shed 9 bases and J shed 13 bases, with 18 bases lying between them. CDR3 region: CASGGGNLGLFF. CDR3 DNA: TGTGCCAGCGGAGGTGGGAATTTAGGACTGTTTTTT.

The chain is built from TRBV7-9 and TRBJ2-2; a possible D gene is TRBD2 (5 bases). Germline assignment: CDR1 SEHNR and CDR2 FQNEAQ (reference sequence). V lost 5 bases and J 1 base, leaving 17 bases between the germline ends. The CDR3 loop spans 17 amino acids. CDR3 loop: CASSILGGGGNTGELFF. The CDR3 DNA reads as TGTGCCAGCAGCATCTTAGGAGGCGGAGGGAACACCGGGGAGCTGTTTTTT.

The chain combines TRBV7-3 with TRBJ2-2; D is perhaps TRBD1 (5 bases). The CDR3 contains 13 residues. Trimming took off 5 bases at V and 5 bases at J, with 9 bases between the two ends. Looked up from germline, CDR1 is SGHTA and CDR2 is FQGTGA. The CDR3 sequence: CASSPRTTGELFF. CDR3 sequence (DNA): TGTGCCAGCAGCCCTCGGACAACCGGGGAGCTGTTTTTT.

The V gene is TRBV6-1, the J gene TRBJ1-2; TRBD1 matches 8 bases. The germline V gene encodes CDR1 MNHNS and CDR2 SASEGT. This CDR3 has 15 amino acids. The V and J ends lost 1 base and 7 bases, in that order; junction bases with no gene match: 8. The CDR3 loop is CASSEEDRGVSGYTF. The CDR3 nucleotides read TGTGCCAGCAGTGAAGAAGACAGGGGTGTCTCTGGCTACACCTTC.

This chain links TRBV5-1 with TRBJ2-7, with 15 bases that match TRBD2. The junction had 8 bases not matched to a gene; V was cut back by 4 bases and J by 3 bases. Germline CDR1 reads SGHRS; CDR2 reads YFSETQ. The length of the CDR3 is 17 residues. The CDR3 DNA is TGCGCCAGCAGCCCCCGGACTAGCGGGAGGGCCGTCTACGAGCAGTACTTC. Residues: CASSPRTSGRAVYEQYF. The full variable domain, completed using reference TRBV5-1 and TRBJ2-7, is KAGVTQTPRYLIKTRGQQVTLSCSPISGHRSVSWYQQTPGQGLQFLFEYFSETQRNKGNFPGRFSGRQFSNSRSEMNVSTLELGDSALYLCASSPRTSGRAVYEQYFGPGTRLTVT.

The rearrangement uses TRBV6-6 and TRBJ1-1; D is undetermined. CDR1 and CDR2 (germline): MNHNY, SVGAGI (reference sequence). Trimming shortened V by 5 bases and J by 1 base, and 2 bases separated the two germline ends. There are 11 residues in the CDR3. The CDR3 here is CASSTNTEAFF. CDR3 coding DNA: TGTGCCAGCAGTACGAACACTGAAGCTTTCTTT.

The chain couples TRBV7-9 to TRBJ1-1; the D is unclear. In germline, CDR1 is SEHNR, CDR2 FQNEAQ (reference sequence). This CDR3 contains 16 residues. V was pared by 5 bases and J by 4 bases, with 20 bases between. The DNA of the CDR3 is TGTGCCAGCAGCAGGCGACTTTCGGGGATGGGCACTGAAGCTTTCTTT. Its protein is CASSRRLSGMGTEAFF. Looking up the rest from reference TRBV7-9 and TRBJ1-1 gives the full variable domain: DTGVSQNPRHKITKRGQNVTFRCDPISEHNRLYWYRQTLGQGPEFLTYFQNEAQLEKSRLLSDRFSAERPKGSFSTLEIQRTEQGDSAMYLCASSRRLSGMGTEAFFGQGTRLTVV.

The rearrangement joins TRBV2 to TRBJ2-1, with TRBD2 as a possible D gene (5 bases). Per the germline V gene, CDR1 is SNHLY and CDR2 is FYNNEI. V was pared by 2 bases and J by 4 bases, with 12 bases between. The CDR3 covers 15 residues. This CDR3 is CASSEPGVLYNEQFF. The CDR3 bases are TGTGCCAGCAGTGAACCCGGGGTACTTTACAATGAGCAGTTCTTC.

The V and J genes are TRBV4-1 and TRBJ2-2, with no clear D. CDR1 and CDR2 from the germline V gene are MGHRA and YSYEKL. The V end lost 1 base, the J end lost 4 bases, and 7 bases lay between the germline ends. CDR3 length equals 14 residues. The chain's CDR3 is CASSQVRLTGELFF. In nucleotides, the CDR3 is TGCGCCAGCAGCCAAGTCCGTCTCACCGGGGAGCTGTTTTTT.

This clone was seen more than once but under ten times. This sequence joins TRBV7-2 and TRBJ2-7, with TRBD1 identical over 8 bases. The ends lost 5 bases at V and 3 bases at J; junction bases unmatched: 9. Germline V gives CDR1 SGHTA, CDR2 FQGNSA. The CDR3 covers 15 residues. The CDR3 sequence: CASSRGQGGSYEQYF. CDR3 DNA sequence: TGTGCCAGCAGCCGTGGACAGGGTGGGAGCTACGAGCAGTACTTC.

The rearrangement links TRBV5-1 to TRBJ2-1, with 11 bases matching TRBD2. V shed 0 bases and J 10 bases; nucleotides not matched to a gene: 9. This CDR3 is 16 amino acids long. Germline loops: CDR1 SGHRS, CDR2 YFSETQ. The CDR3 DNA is TGCGCCAGCAGCTTGGATGCTGCTAGCGGGGGGCGGGAGCAGTTCTTC. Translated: CASSLDAASGGREQFF.

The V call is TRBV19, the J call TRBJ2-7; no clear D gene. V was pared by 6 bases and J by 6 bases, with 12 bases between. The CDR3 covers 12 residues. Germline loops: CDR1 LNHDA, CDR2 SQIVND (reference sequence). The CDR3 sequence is CASRGVTSEQYF. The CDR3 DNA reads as TGTGCCAGTAGGGGCGTTACTTCCGAGCAGTACTTC.

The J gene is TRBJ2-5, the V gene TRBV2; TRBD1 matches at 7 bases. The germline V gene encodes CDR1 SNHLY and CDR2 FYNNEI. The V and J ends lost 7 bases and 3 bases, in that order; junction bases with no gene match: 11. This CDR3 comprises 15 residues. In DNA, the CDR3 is TGTGCCAGCACCCTACAGGGGTCGGCAAAAGAGACCCAGTACTTC. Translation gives CASTLQGSAKETQYF.

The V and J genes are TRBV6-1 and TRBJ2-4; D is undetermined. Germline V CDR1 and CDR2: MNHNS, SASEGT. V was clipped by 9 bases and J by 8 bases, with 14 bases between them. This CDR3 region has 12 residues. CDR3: CARRGSWDIQYF. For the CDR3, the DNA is TGTGCCAGGAGAGGTTCGTGGGACATTCAGTACTTC.

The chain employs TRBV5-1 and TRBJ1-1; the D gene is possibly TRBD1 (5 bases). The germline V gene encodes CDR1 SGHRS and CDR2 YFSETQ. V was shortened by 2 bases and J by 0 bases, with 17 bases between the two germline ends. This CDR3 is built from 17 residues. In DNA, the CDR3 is TGCGCCAGCAGCTTCTCAGGGAATCCCCGTTTGAACACTGAAGCTTTCTTT. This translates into CASSFSGNPRLNTEAFF.

The DNA of the CDR3 is TGCGCCAGCAGCCACCGTTCGGCGGGAGACCCCTACAATGAGCAGTTCTTC. Its translation: CASSHRSAGDPYNEQFF. The chain links TRBV4-1 to TRBJ2-1, with 7 bases that match TRBD2. Trimming cost V 3 bases and J 2 bases; bases outside gene matches: 10. There are 17 residues in the CDR3. CDR1 is MGHRA and CDR2 is YSYEKL in the germline V gene.